The TCR beta chain described here comes from a study of blood T cell repertoires in COVID-19 (dated by TCRdb to 2018 to 2020). In the study overall: Collaborator samples came from the United States, Italy and Spain and covered acute and convalescent phases of COVID-19. The sample metadata nearly always contained a de-identified subject ID, COVID-19 status, age in years and sex. The material from the prospective study consisted of cDNA or gDNA derived from T cells, B-cell-depleted T cells, or PBMCs. The dataset comprised deeply sampled blood TCRbeta repertoires from subjects exposed to, actively infected with, or recovered from COVID-19. Samples were obtained from the ongoing ImmuneRACE study (first 160 participants) and from approximately 1,200 subjects provided by 6 global collaborators. A freely available public database, intended as a resource for researchers studying the immune response to SARS-CoV-2, is where the repertoires were released. Where available, HLA class I and class II types were obtained from metadata supplied by the sample provider rather than from assay-based typing. Broader findings and caveats from the paper: The quantity of clinical and demographic metadata differed by source and by participant and was supplied without curation.

Regarding this clone: Its antigen remains undetermined. No quality values exist for individual bases; no much larger clone is one base distant.

As encoded in the germline V gene, CDR1 is SNHLY while CDR2 is FYNNEI. Relative to germline, V is missing 6 bases and J is missing 7 bases, with 6 bases of the junction outside any gene match. The CDR3 holds 13 amino acids from the cysteine to the phenylalanine. Only the CDR3 region is kept as DNA, spanning 39 bases read in frame from base 1. Collaborating institutions collected whole blood in K2EDTA tubes following their own protocols. For TCRbeta analysis, collaborator samples were shipped as frozen whole blood, as isolated PBMCs, or as DNA extracted from either sample type. The immunoSEQ Assay, a bias-controlled multiplex PCR, was used to amplify TCRbeta CDR3 regions from genomic DNA. The study's processing was this. Nucleated cell counts per sample were estimated from amplification of reference gene primers within the assay. Sequence reads were collapsed and filtered to measure the absolute abundance of every unique TCRbeta CDR3 rearrangement. For each sample, productive Simpson clonality was calculated as the square root of Simpson's diversity index over productive rearrangements. The source is immuneACCESS, and TCRdb retained only in-frame sequences with V and J called. Part of the clones is not carried over; for the studies checked, unresolved V genes explain less than half of this, and the remainder is unexplained. V and J calls and clone size are those listed in that table; D and trimming were worked out from the DNA. The sample table lists around 200,000 clones, 87% of them with a count of one. 1.5% to 2% of the sample is taken by the ten largest.

This receptor was obtained from a man aged 35-49 years with active or convalescent COVID-19. Recombination joined TRBV2 with TRBJ2-1; 7 junctional bases match TRBD1. Source material: peripheral blood. The CDR3 protein: CASSRDSLNEQFF. The base sequence is TGTGCCAGCAGCCGGGACAGCTTAAATGAGCAGTTCTTC. Reference TRBV2 and TRBJ2-1 proteins supply the regions before and after the CDR3; the full variable domain is: EPEVTQTPSHQVTQMGQEVILRCVPISNHLYFYWYRQILGQKVEFLVSFYNNEISEKSEIFDDQFSVERPDGSNFTLKIRSTKLEDSAMYFCASSRDSLNEQFFGPGTRLTVL.